This TCR beta chain was recorded in a study of a mutant IDH1 vaccine in newly diagnosed glioma. TCRdb's table, derived via immunoSEQ multiplex PCR, lists solely in-frame clones and lacks some. This sample yields 60,000 to 65,000 clones, of which roughly 80% are seen a single time; about 3.8% belongs to the top ten. Time point in this sample: week 47, end of study. Doses comprised 300 ug of mutant IDH1 20-mer peptide each, plus topical imiquimod. Donors had new WHO grade 3 or 4 IDH1-mutant, ATRX-lost astrocytomas. A word on this clone: The antigen is not known.

Germline V gives CDR1 SEHNR, CDR2 FQNEAQ (reference sequence). The CDR3 is 16 residues long. Germline trimming cut 5 bases from V and 2 bases from J; bases unmatched to any gene: 4. The V and J genes are TRBV7-9 and TRBJ2-5; 14 nucleotides align to TRBD2. The sequence was obtained from a man under 40 with glioma. The sequencing used PBMCs, collected from a glioma patient whose treatment included an IDH1 peptide vaccine. CDR3 protein: CASSAGLAGGQETQYF. Here the CDR3 DNA reads TGTGCCAGCAGCGCCGGACTAGCGGGGGGACAAGAGACCCAGTACTTC. Drawing the rest from reference TRBV7-9 and TRBJ2-5, the complete variable domain is DTGVSQNPRHKITKRGQNVTFRCDPISEHNRLYWYRQTLGQGPEFLTYFQNEAQLEKSRLLSDRFSAERPKGSFSTLEIQRTEQGDSAMYLCASSAGLAGGQETQYFGPGTRLLVL.